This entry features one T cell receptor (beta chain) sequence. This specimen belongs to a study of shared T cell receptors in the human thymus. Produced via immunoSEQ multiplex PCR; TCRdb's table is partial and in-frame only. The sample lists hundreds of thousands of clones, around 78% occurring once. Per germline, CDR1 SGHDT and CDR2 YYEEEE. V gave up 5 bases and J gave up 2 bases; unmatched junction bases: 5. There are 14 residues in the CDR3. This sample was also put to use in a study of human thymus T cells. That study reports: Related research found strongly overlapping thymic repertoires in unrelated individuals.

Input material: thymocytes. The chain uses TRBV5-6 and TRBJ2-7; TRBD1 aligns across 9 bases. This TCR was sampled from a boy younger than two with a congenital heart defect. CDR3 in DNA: TGTGCCAGCAGTGACGGGGACAGGGCCTACGAGCAGTACTTC. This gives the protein CASSDGDRAYEQYF.